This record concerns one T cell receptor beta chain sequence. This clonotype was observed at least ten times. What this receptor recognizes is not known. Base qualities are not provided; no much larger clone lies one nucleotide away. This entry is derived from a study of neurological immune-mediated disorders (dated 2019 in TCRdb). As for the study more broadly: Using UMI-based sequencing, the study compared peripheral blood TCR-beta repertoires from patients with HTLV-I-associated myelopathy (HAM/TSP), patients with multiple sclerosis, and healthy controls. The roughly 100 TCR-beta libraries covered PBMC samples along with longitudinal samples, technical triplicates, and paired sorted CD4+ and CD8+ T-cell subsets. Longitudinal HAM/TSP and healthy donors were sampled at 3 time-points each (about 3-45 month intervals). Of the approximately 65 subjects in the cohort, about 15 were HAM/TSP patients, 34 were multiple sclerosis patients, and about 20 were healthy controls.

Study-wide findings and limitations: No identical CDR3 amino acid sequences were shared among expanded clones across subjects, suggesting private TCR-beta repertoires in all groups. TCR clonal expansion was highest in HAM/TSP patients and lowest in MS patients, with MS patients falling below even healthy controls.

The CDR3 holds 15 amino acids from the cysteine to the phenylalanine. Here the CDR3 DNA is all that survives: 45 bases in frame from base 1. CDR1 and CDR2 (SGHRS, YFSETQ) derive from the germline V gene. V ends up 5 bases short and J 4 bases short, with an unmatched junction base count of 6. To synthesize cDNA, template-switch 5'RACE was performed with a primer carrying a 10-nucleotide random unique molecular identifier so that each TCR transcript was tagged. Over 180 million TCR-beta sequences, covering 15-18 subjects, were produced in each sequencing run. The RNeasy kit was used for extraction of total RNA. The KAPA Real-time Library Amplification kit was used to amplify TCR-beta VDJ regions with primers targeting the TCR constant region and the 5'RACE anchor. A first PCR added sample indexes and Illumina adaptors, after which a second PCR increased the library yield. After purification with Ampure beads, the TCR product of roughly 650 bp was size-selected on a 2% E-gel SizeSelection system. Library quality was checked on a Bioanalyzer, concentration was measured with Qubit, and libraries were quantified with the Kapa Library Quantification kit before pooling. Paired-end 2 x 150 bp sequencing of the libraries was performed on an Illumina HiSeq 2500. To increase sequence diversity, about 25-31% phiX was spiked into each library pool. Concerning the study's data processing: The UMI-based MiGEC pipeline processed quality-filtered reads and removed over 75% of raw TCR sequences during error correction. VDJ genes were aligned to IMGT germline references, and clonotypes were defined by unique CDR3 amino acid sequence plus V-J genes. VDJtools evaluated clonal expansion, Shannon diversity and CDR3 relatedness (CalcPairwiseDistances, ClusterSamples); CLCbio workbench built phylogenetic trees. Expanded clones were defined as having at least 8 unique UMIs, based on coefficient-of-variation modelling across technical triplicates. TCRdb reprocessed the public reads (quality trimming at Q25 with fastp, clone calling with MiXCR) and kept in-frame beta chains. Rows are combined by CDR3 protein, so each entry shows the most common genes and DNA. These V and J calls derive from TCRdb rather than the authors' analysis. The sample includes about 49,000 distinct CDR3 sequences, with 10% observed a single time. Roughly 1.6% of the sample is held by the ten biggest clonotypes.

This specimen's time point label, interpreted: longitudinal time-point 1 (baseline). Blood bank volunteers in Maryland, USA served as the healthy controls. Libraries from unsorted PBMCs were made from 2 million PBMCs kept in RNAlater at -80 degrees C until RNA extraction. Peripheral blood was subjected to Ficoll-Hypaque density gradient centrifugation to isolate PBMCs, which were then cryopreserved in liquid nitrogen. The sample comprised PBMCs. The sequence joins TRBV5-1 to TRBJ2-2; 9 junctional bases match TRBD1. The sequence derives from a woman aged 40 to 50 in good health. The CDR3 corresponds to CASRGTGRSTGELFF. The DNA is TGCGCCAGCAGAGGGACAGGGCGAAGCACCGGGGAGCTGTTTTTT. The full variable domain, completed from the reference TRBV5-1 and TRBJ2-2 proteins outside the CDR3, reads KAGVTQTPRYLIKTRGQQVTLSCSPISGHRSVSWYQQTPGQGLQFLFEYFSETQRNKGNFPGRFSGRQFSNSRSEMNVSTLELGDSALYLCASRGTGRSTGELFFGEGSRLTVL.